This T cell receptor (beta chain) was recovered during a study of blood T cell repertoires in COVID-19. As for the study in general: The United States, Italy and Spain supplied acute and convalescent COVID-19 samples. T cells, B-cell-depleted T cells, or PBMCs provided the cDNA or gDNA that served as material.

This CDR3 region has 15 residues. V dropped 6 bases and J dropped 4; count of bases not matched to a gene: 9. Germline CDR1 and CDR2: MDHEN and SYDVKM. Original processing methods: Reference gene primer amplification gave nucleated cell count estimates. Clones were sequenced by immunoSEQ multiplex PCR, and TCRdb holds only the in-frame ones, with some missing. V and J calls and clone size follow that table, whereas D and trimming were derived from the DNA. Of under 250,000 clones detected, around nine tenths appear once; the ten largest clones hold around 1.5%. This chain uses TRBV28 with TRBJ2-7, with 10 bases that match TRBD2. Sequencing used peripheral blood. This TCR was recovered from a woman in her sixties who had recovered from COVID-19. CDR3 coding DNA: TGTGCCAGCAGCCAAAGCGGGGGGGCCGTGTACGAGCAGTACTTC. Amino acids: CASSQSGGAVYEQYF.